The next 9 T cell receptor beta chains were all read from a single sample in a study of PD-1 blockade in classical Hodgkin lymphoma. Noted time point: cycle 4 day 1 (C4D1), after less than 7 weeks of nivolumab. All patients relapsed after autologous stem cell transplantation, and brentuximab vedotin exposure varied. Magnetic negative selection of thawed PBMCs was the method by which CD4+ T cells were purified. Clones were read by immunoSEQ multiplex PCR, and TCRdb kept only the in-frame ones, dropping some. This sample carries 20,000 to 25,000 clones, roughly 80% of them seen once, and the ten largest clones take around 3.1%. This specimen was CD4+ T cells from blood, taken before the fourth cycle of nivolumab. The receptors stem from a human donor with classical Hodgkin lymphoma.

The V call is TRBV11-1, the J call TRBJ2-5, with a possible D match to TRBD2 (5 bases). V was pared by 2 bases and J by 4 bases, with 23 bases between. The CDR3 is made up of 18 amino acids. Germline V gene data show CDR1 as SGHAT and CDR2 as FQDESV (reference sequence). The CDR3 here is CASSLREGSAPWPETQYF. CDR3 nucleotides: TGTGCCAGCAGCTTAAGAGAGGGATCAGCCCCTTGGCCAGAGACCCAGTACTTC. The complete variable domain, with remaining parts taken from reference TRBV11-1 and TRBJ2-5, reads EAEVAQSPRYKITEKSQAVAFWCDPISGHATLYWYRQILGQGPELLVQFQDESVVDDSQLPKDRFSAERLKGVDSTLKIQPAELGDSAMYLCASSLREGSAPWPETQYFGPGTRLLVL.

The chain joins TRBV11-2 to TRBJ1-3; possible D gene TRBD1, 5 bases. There are 15 residues in the CDR3. With 5 bases removed from V and 0 bases from J, the gap between germline ends came to 11 bases. Looked up from germline, CDR1 is SGHAT and CDR2 is FQNNGV. The CDR3, as DNA: TGTGCCAGCAGCGATCGTAGGGGCTCTGGAAACACCATATATTTT. This codes for CASSDRRGSGNTIYF.

V is TRBV4-1 and J is TRBJ2-1; 8 bases agree with TRBD1. Germline values: CDR1 MGHRA, CDR2 YSYEKL. This CDR3 region has 18 residues. V lost 0 bases and J lost 5; bases outside the gene matches: 12. As DNA, the CDR3 is TGCGCCAGCAGCCAAGATCCCATCCGGACAGGGAATAACAATGAGCAGTTCTTC. As protein: CASSQDPIRTGNNNEQFF.

The chain joins TRBV6-5 to TRBJ2-7; the D is unclear. The CDR3 runs 13 residues. V dropped 5 bases and J dropped 9 bases, with 17 bases sitting between them. The germline V gene encodes CDR1 MNHEY and CDR2 SVGAGI. DNA of the CDR3: TGTGCCAGCAGTCCAAGACTCCCCTTCGGGCAGTACTTC. It specifies CASSPRLPFGQYF.

V usage is TRBV9 and J usage is TRBJ2-2; D is tentatively TRBD1 or TRBD2 (5 bases each). The germline CDR1 and CDR2 sequences are SGDLS and YYNGEE. Trimming removed 3 bases at V and 3 bases at J, with 12 bases between. CDR3 length: 15 residues. CDR3 region: CASSAEGPYTGELFF. CDR3 DNA sequence: TGTGCCAGCAGCGCCGAGGGGCCCTACACCGGGGAGCTGTTTTTT.

The chain combines TRBV5-6 with TRBJ1-1, with D unresolved. Trimming took 0 bases from V and 3 from J, leaving 18 bases between them. The CDR3 sequence is 17 residues long. CDR1 SGHDT and CDR2 YYEEEE come from the germline V gene. CDR3 sequence: CASSLAREGDGDTEAFF. The DNA for the CDR3 is TGTGCCAGCAGCTTGGCCCGGGAGGGCGATGGGGACACTGAAGCTTTCTTT.

The rearrangement joins TRBV18 to TRBJ1-4; no reliable D call. Germline CDR1 reads KGHSH; CDR2 reads LQKENI. Trimming shortened V by 2 bases and J by 8 bases, and 15 bases separated the two germline ends. The CDR3 totals 15 residues. CDR3 nucleotides: TGTGCCAGCTCACCAAGCGTCGGTGTAGGCGAAAAACTGTTTTTT. This encodes CASSPSVGVGEKLFF.

The chain employs TRBV5-1 and TRBJ1-1, with TRBD1 identical over 10 bases. CDR3 length equals 14 residues. The junction had 6 bases not matched to a gene; V was cut back by 2 bases and J by 8 bases. Germline V CDR1 and CDR2: SGHRS, YFSETQ. The DNA for the CDR3 is TGCGCCAGCAGCTTCGACAGGGGGCGCGACGAAGCTTTCTTT. As protein: CASSFDRGRDEAFF.

The chain employs TRBV5-1 and TRBJ2-5; 7 positions match TRBD2. This CDR3 contains 15 residues. The germline V gene has CDR1 SGHRS and CDR2 YFSETQ. Germline trimming cut 1 base from V and 5 bases from J; bases unmatched to any gene: 8. This CDR3 is CASSLNFGLEETQYF. Written as DNA, the CDR3 is TGCGCCAGCAGCTTGAATTTTGGACTAGAGGAGACCCAGTACTTC.